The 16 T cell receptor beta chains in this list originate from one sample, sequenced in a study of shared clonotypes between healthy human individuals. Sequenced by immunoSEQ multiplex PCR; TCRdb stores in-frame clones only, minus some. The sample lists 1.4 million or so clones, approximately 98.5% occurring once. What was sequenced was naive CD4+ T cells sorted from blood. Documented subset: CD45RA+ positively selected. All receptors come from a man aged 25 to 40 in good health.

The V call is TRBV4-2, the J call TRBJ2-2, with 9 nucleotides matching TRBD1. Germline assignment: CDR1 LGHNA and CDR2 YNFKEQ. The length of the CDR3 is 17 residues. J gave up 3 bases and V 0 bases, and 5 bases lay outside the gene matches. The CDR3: CASSQEVGTGYTGELFF. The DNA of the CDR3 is TGTGCCAGCAGCCAAGAGGTAGGGACAGGGTACACCGGGGAGCTGTTTTTT.

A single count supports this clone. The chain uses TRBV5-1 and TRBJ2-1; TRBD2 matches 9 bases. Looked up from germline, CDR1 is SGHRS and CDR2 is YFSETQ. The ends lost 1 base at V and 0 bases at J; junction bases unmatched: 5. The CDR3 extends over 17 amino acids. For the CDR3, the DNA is TGCGCCAGCAGCTTGTTAGGCGGGAGGGACTCCTACAATGAGCAGTTCTTC. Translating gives CASSLLGGRDSYNEQFF.

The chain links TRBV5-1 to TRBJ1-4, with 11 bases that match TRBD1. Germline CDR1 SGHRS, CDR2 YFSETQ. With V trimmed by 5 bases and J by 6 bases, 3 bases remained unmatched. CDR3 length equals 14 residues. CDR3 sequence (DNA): TGCGCCAGCAGTGGACAGGGGGCAGATGAAAAACTGTTTTTT. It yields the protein CASSGQGADEKLFF.

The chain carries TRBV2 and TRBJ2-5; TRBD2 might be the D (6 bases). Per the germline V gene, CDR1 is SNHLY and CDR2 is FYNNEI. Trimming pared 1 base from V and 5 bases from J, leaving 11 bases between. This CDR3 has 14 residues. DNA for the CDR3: TGTGCCAGCAGTGAAGGGGGAGGCGGGGAGACCCAGTACTTC. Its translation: CASSEGGGGETQYF.

The CDR3: CASSSTTGFSNQPQHF. Here the CDR3 DNA reads TGTGCCAGCAGCTCGACTACAGGATTCAGCAATCAGCCCCAGCATTTT. The rearrangement joins TRBV7-8 to TRBJ1-5; D may be TRBD1 (5 bases). This CDR3 is built from 16 residues. Germline CDR1 reads SGHVS; CDR2 reads FQNEAQ. V lost 4 bases, J lost 1 base, and 14 bases lay in between.

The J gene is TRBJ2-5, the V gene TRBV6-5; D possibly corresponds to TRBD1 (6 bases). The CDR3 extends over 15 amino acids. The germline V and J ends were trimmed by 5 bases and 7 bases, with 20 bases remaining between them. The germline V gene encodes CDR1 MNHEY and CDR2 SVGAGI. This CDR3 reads CASSLLQRGSVTQYF. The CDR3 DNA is TGTGCCAGCAGTCTCCTCCAGAGGGGGTCTGTGACCCAGTACTTC.

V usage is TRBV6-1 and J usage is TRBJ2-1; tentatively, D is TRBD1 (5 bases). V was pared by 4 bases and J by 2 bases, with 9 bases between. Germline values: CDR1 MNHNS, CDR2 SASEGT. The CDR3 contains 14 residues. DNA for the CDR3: TGTGCCAGCAGTGTTGGACAAGCCTACAATGAGCAGTTCTTC. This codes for CASSVGQAYNEQFF.

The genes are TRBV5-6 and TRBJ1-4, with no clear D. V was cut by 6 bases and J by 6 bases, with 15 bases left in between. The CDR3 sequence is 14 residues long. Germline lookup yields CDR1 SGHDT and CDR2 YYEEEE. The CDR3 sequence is CASTPRRSDEKLFF. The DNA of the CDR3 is TGTGCCAGCACCCCCAGGAGGTCGGATGAAAAACTGTTTTTT. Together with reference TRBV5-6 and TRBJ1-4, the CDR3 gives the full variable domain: DAGVTQSPTHLIKTRGQQVTLRCSPKSGHDTVSWYQQALGQGPQFIFQYYEEEERQRGNFPDRFSGHQFPNYSSELNVNALLLGDSALYLCASTPRRSDEKLFFGSGTQLSVL.

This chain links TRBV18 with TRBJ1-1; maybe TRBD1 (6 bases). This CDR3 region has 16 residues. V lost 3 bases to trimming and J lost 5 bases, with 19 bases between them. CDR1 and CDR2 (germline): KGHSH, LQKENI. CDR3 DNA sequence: TGTGCCAGCTCACCCTCCCAGACAGGTTCCTTAACTGAAGCTTTCTTT. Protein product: CASSPSQTGSLTEAFF.

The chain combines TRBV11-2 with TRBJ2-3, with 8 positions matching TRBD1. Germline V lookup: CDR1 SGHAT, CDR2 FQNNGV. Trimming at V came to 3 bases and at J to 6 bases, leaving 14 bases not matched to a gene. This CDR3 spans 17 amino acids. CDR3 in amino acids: CASSLKTQGAYLDTQYF. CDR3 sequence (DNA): TGTGCCAGCAGCTTGAAAACGCAGGGGGCTTATCTGGATACGCAGTATTTT.

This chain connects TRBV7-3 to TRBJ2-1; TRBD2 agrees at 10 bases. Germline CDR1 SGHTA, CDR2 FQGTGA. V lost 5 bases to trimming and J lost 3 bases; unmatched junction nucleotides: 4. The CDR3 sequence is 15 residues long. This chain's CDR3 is CASSTTSGIYNEQFF. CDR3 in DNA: TGTGCCAGCAGCACTACTAGCGGGATCTACAATGAGCAGTTCTTC.

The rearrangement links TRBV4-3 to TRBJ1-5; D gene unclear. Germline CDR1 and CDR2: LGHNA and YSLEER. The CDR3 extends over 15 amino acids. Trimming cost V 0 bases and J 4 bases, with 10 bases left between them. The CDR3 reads CASSQDGRENQPQHF. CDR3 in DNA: TGCGCCAGCAGCCAAGACGGCCGCGAGAATCAGCCCCAGCATTTT.

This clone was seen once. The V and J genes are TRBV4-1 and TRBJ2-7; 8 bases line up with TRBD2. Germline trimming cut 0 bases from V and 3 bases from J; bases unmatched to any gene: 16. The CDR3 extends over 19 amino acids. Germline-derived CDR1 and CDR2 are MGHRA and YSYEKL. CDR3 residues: CASSQDRQGSGGNFYEQYF. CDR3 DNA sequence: TGCGCCAGCAGCCAAGATCGCCAGGGTTCGGGGGGGAACTTCTACGAGCAGTACTTC.

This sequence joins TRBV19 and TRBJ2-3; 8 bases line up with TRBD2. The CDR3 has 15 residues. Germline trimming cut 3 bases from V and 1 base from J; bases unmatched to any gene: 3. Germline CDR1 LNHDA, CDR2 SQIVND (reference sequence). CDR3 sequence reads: CASSIPTSGTDTQYF. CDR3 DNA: TGTGCCAGTAGTATCCCGACTAGCGGCACAGATACGCAGTATTTT. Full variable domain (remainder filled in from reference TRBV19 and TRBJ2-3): DGGITQSPKYLFRKEGQNVTLSCEQNLNHDAMYWYRQDPGQGLRLIYYSQIVNDFQKGDIAEGYSVSREKKESFPLTVTSAQKNPTAFYLCASSIPTSGTDTQYFGPGTRLTVL.

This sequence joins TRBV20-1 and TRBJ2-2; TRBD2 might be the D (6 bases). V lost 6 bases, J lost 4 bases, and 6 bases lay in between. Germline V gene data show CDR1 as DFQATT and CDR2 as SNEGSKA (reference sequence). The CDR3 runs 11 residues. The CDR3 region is CSAGGTGELFF. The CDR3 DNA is TGCAGTGCGGGGGGCACCGGGGAGCTGTTTTTT.

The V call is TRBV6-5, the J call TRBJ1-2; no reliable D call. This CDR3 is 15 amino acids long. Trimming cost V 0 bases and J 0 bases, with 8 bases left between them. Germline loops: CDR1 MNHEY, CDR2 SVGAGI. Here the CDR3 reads CASSYSRWANYGYTF. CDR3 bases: TGTGCCAGCAGTTACTCAAGGTGGGCTAACTATGGCTACACCTTC.